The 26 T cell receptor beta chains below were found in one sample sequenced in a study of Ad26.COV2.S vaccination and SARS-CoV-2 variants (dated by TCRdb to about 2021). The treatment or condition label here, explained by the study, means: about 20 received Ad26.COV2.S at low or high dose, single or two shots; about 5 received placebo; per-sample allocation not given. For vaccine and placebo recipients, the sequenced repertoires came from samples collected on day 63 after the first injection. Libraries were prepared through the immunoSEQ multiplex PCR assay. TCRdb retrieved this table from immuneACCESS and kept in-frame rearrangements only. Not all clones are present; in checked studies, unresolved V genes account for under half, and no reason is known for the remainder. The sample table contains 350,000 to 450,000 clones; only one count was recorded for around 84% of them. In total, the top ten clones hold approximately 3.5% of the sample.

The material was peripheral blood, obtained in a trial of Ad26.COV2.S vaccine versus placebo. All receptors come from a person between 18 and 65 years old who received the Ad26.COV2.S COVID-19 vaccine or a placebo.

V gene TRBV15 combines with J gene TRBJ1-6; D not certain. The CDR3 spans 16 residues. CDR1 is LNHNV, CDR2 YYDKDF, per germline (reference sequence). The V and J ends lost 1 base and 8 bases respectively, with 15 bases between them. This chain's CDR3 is CATSRVGRATDSPLHF. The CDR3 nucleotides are TGTGCCACCAGCAGAGTGGGGAGGGCGACGGATTCACCCCTCCACTTT.

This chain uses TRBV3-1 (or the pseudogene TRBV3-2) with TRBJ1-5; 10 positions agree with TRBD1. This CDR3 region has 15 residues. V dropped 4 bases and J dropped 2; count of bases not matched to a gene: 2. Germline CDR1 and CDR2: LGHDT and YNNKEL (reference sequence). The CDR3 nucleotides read TGTGCCAGCAGCCTGGGGACAGGGGGCAATCAGCCCCAGCATTTT. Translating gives CASSLGTGGNQPQHF.

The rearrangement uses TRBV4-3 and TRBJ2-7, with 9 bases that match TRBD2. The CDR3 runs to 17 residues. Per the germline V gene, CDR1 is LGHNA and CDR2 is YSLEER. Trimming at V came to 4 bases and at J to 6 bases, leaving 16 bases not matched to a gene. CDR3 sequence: CASSPGGSSGEYIEQYF. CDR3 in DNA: TGCGCCAGCAGCCCGGGGGGGTCTAGCGGGGAATATATCGAGCAGTACTTC.

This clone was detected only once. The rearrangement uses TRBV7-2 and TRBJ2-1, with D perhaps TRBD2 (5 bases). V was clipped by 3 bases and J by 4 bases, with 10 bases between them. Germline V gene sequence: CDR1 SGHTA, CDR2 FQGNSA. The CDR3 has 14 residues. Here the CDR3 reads CASSFRDTYNEQFF. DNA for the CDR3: TGTGCCAGCAGCTTCCGGGATACTTACAATGAGCAGTTCTTC.

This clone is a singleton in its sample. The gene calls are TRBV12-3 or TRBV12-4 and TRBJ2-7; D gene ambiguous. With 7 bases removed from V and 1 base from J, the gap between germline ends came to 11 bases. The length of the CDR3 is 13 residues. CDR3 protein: CASTRVGSYEQYF. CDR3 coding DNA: TGTGCCAGCACTCGGGTGGGGTCCTACGAGCAGTACTTC.

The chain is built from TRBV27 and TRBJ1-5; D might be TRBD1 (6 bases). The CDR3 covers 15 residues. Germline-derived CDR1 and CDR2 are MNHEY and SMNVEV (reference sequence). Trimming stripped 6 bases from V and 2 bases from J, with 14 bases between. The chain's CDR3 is CASRQGGGGNQPQHF. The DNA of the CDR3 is TGTGCCAGCAGGCAGGGAGGGGGTGGCAATCAGCCCCAGCATTTT.

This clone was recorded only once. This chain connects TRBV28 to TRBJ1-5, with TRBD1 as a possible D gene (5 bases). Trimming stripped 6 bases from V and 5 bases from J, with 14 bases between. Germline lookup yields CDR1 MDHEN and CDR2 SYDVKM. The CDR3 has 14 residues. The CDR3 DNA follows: TGTGCCAGCAGCCCCCCAGGGTCCCATCAGCCCCAGCATTTT. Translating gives CASSPPGSHQPQHF.

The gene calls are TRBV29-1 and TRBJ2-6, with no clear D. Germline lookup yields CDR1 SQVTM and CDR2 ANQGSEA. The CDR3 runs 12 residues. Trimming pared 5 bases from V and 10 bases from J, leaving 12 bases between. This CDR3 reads CSVYARENVLTF. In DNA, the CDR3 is TGCAGCGTTTACGCCCGCGAGAACGTCCTGACTTTC.

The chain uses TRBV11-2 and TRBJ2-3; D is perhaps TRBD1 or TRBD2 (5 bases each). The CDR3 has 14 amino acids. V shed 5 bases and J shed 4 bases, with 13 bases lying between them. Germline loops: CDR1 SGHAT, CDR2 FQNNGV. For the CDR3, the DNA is TGTGCCAGCAGCCCCGGGGCAGGTCCAGATACGCAGTATTTT. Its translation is CASSPGAGPDTQYF.

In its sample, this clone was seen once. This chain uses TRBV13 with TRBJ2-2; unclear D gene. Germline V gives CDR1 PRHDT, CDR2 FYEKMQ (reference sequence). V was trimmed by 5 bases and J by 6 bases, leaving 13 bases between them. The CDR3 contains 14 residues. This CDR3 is CASSLPTSPGELFF. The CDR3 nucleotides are TGTGCCAGCAGCCTACCCACGAGCCCCGGGGAGCTGTTTTTT.

CDR3 region: CASSQDLGAITNEKLFF. The CDR3 nucleotides are TGTGCCAGCAGCCAAGATCTGGGGGCCATAACTAATGAAAAACTGTTTTTT. The J gene is TRBJ1-4, the V gene TRBV3-1 (or the pseudogene TRBV3-2); D is perhaps TRBD1 (6 bases). Per germline, CDR1 LGHDT and CDR2 YNNKEL (reference sequence). Trimming stripped 0 bases from V and 1 base from J, with 12 bases between. The CDR3 extends over 17 amino acids.

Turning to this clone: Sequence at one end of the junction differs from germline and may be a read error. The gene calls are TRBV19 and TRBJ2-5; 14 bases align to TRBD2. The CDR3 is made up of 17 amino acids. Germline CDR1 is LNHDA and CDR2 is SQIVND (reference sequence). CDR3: CASSIGLAGGVQETQYF. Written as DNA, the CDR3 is TGTGCCAGTAGCATAGGACTAGCGGGGGGAGTCCAAGAGACCCAGTACTTC.

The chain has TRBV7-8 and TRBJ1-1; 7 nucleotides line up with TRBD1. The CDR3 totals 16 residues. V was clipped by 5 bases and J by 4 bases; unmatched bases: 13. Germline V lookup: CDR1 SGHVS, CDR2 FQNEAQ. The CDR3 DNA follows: TGTGCCAGCAGCGGCCCCGGGGGGAGGGGGCTCACTGAAGCTTTCTTT. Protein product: CASSGPGGRGLTEAFF.

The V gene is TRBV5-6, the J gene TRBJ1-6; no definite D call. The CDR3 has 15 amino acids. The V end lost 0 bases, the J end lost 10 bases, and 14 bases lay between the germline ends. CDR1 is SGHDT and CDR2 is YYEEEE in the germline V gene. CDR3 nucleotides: TGTGCCAGCAGCTTGGCGACCGGGGTAAAATCACCCCTCCACTTT. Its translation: CASSLATGVKSPLHF.

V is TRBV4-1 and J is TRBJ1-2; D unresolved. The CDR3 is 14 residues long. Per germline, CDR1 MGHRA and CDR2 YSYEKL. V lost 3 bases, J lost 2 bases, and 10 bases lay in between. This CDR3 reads CASSQLAANYGYTF. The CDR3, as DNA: TGCGCCAGCAGCCAGCTCGCAGCAAACTATGGCTACACCTTC.

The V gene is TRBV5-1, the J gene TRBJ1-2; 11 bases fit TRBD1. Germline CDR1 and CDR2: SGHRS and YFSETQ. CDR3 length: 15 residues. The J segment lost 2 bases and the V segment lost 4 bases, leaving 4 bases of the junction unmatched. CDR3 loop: CASSPGTGGNYGYTF. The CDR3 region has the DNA TGCGCCAGCAGCCCAGGGACAGGGGGGAACTATGGCTACACCTTC.

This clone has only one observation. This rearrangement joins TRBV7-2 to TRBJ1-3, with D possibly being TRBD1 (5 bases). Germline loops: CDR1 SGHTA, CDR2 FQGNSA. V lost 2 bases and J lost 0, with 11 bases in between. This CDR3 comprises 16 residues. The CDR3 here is CASSLRQGGSGNTIYF. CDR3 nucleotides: TGTGCCAGCAGCTTAAGGCAGGGCGGCTCTGGAAACACCATATATTTT. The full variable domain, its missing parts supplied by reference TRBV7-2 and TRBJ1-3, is GAGVSQSPSNKVTEKGKDVELRCDPISGHTALYWYRQSLGQGLEFLIYFQGNSAPDKSGLPSDRFSAERTGGSVSTLTIQRTQQEDSAVYLCASSLRQGGSGNTIYFGEGSWLTVV.

The CDR3 DNA reads TGTGCCTGGAGTGATCCCGGGACAGGGGTCCAGCCCCAGCATTTT. This sequence encodes CAWSDPGTGVQPQHF. The chain has TRBV30 and TRBJ1-5; 10 bases agree with TRBD1. Germline V CDR1 and CDR2: GTSNPN, SVGIG (reference sequence). After removal of 1 base from V and 7 bases from J, the junction contained 7 bases not matched to a gene. This CDR3 is 15 amino acids long.

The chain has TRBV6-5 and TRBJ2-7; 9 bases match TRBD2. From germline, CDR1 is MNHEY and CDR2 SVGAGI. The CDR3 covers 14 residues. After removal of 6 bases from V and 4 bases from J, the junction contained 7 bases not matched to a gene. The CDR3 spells CASSLAGAGYEQYF. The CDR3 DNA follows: TGTGCCAGCAGCTTAGCGGGGGCCGGGTACGAGCAGTACTTC.

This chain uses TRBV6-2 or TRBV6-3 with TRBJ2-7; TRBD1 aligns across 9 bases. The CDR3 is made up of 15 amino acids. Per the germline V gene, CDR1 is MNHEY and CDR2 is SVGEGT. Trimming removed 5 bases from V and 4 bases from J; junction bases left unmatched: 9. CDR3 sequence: CASSTTGTGRYEQYF. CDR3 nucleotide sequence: TGTGCCAGCAGTACGACCGGGACAGGGCGTTACGAGCAGTACTTC.

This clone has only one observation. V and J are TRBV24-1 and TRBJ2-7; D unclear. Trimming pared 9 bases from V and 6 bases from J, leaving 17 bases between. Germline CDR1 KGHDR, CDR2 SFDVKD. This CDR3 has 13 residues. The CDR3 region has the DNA TGTGCCACCGCGAGAGCAGGTACGTCCGAGCAGTACTTC. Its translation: CATARAGTSEQYF.

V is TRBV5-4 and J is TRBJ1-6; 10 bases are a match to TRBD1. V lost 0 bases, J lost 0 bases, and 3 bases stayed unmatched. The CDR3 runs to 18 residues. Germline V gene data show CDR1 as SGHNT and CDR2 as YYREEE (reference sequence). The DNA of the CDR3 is TGTGCCAGCAGCTTGGGGGGACAGGGGAGCTCCTATAATTCACCCCTCCACTTT. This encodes CASSLGGQGSSYNSPLHF.

The CDR3 loop reads CASSYGQGAFNEQFF. CDR3 bases: TGCGCCAGCAGTTACGGACAGGGGGCGTTCAATGAGCAGTTCTTC. This rearrangement joins TRBV5-1 to TRBJ2-1; 11 bases fit TRBD1. CDR1 and CDR2 (germline): SGHRS, YFSETQ. The length of the CDR3 is 15 residues. Trimming removed 5 bases from V and 6 bases from J; junction bases left unmatched: 7.

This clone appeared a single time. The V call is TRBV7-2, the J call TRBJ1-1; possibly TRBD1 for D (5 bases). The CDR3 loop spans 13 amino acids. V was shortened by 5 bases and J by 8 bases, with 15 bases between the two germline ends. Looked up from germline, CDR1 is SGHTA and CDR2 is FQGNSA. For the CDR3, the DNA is TGTGCCAGCAGCGTCCGGTTCAGGGAGGAAGCTTTCTTT. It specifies CASSVRFREEAFF.

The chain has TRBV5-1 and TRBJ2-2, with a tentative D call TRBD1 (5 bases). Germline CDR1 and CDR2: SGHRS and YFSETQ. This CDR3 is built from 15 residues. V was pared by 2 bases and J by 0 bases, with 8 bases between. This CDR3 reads CASSFQGPNTGELFF. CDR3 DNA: TGCGCCAGCAGCTTCCAGGGCCCGAACACCGGGGAGCTGTTTTTT. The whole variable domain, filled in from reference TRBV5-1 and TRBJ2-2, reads KAGVTQTPRYLIKTRGQQVTLSCSPISGHRSVSWYQQTPGQGLQFLFEYFSETQRNKGNFPGRFSGRQFSNSRSEMNVSTLELGDSALYLCASSFQGPNTGELFFGEGSRLTVL.

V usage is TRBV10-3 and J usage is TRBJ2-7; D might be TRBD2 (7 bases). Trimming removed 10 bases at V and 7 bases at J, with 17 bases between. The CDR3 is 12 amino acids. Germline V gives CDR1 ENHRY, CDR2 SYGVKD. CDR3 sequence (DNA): TGTGCCACAGCCCGGGGGGCGCGAGAGCAGTACTTC. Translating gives CATARGAREQYF.